This TCR beta chain was captured by sequencing in a study of T cells in Graves' hyperthyroidism and ophthalmopathy. TCR beta CDR3 regions were amplified from RNA transcripts. The TCR CDR3 was amplified in a first-round RT-PCR using the HTBI primer set. TCRdb redid the calling of the multiplex PCR reads with MiXCR, one entry per CDR3 protein. The sample contains about 640,000 distinct CDR3 sequences, roughly 20% of which appear only once. This clonotype was counted only a few times. After removal of 0 bases from V and 0 bases from J, the junction contained 2 bases not matched to a gene. The CDR3 totals 16 residues. Germline V gene data show CDR1 as SGHRS and CDR2 as YFSETQ.

The sequence came from a man aged 25 to 40 with Graves' ophthalmopathy. The gene calls are TRBV5-1 and TRBJ2-7, with TRBD2 matching over 11 bases. The sequenced sample was blood. CDR3 in DNA: TGCGCCAGCAGCTTGGTTAGCGGGAGGGCCTCCTACGAGCAGTACTTC. It is translated as CASSLVSGRASYEQYF.